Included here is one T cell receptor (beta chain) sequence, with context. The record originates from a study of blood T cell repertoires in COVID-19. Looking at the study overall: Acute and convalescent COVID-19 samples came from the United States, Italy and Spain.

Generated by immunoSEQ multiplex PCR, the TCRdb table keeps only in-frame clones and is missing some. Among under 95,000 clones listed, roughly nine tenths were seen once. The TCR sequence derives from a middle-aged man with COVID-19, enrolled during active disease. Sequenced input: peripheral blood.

The CDR3, as DNA: TGTGCCAGCAGCGTAGAAGGGTCAGGGACAGATACGCAGTATTTT. This encodes CASSVEGSGTDTQYF. The V and J genes are TRBV9 and TRBJ2-3; D may be TRBD1 (5 bases). Germline lookup yields CDR1 SGDLS and CDR2 YYNGEE. Trimming removed 0 bases at V and 3 bases at J, with 11 bases between. There are 15 residues in the CDR3.